This TCR beta chain was documented in a study of blood T cell repertoires in COVID-19. The wider study: PBMCs, B-cell-depleted T cells, or T cells were the source of the cDNA or gDNA that made up the material.

CDR1 MNHEY and CDR2 SVGAGI come from the germline V gene. This CDR3 is built from 11 residues. Trimming took off 6 bases at V and 1 base at J, with 3 bases between the two ends. Original methodology: Scientists estimated how many nucleated cells there were by amplifying reference gene primers. Measured with immunoSEQ multiplex PCR; TCRdb has only the in-frame clones, and not every one. V, J and clone size are those of that table, while D and trimming were read from the DNA. The sample shows over 150,000 clones, roughly 93% of them seen only once. This clone was counted a single time. Other DNA sequences from this sample encode an identical CDR3 as well.

This TCR derives from a man between 18 and 29 years old with acute or convalescent COVID-19. Sequences were obtained from peripheral blood. The chain combines TRBV6-5 with TRBJ1-1; D is undetermined. In DNA form, the CDR3 reads TGTGCCAGCAGACAGAACACTGAAGCTTTCTTT. This translates into CASRQNTEAFF.